Following are 5 T cell receptor beta chains from one sample sequenced in a study of type 1 and type 2 diabetes patients. The PCR template was genomic DNA. A primer set of 30 forward and 13 reverse primers amplified the CDR3. TCRdb re-called the multiplex PCR reads through MiXCR, storing one row per CDR3 protein. The sample has a few hundred thousand distinct CDR3 sequences; 47% are singletons. Specimen: peripheral blood mononuclear cells (PBMCs). The source of these receptors is a man between 18 and 29 years old with type 2 diabetes.

This chain links TRBV7-6 with TRBJ2-5, with D hard to call. CDR1 and CDR2 (germline): SGHVS, FNYEAQ. V was trimmed by 1 base and J by 2 bases, leaving 5 bases between them. The CDR3 has 13 residues. The CDR3 nucleotides read TGTGCCAGCAGCTTAGAGCTACAAGAGACCCAGTACTTC. The encoded protein is CASSLELQETQYF. The full variable domain, with the rest looked up from reference TRBV7-6 and TRBJ2-5, is GAGVSQSPRYKVTKRGQDVALRCDPISGHVSLYWYRQALGQGPEFLTYFNYEAQQDKSGLPNDRFSAERPEGSISTLTIQRTEQRDSAMYRCASSLELQETQYFGPGTRLLVL.

Comment on this clonotype: The junction shows a germline mismatch at one end, possibly a read error. The chain joins TRBV7-3 to TRBJ1-2, with D perhaps matching TRBD1 (5 bases). The CDR3 sequence is 14 residues long. CDR1 and CDR2 from the germline V gene are SGHTA and FQGTGA. CDR3 protein: CASSGRGENYGYTF. The CDR3 DNA is TGCGCCAGCAGCGGACGGGGGGAGAACTATGGCTACACCTTC.

V and J are TRBV27 and TRBJ2-7; D is uncertain. Germline V lookup: CDR1 MNHEY, CDR2 SMNVEV (reference sequence). This CDR3 region has 15 residues. The V and J ends lost 5 bases and 0 bases respectively, with 14 bases between them. The CDR3 DNA reads as TGTGCCAGCAGTGAGGTGAGAGGCGGCTCCTACGAGCAGTACTTC. Residues: CASSEVRGGSYEQYF.

The CDR3 nucleotides are TGTGCCAGCAGTTTAACTAGCGGGGCCAGCTCCTACGAGCAGTACTTC. Translating it yields CASSLTSGASSYEQYF. V usage is TRBV28 and J usage is TRBJ2-7, with TRBD2 identical over 10 bases. The CDR3 has 16 amino acids. V shed 2 bases, J shed 0 bases, and the junction held 4 bases outside the gene matches. Germline assignment: CDR1 MDHEN and CDR2 SYDVKM. Complete variable domain (other parts from reference TRBV28 and TRBJ2-7): DVKVTQSSRYLVKRTGEKVFLECVQDMDHENMFWYRQDPGLGLRLIYFSYDVKMKEKGDIPEGYSVSREKKERFSLILESASTNQTSMYLCASSLTSGASSYEQYFGPGTRLTVT.

This clonotype came up a few times. The V gene is TRBV2, the J gene TRBJ2-1; 12 bases match TRBD2. The CDR3 consists of 16 residues. CDR1 and CDR2 from the germline V gene are SNHLY and FYNNEI. Germline trimming cut 4 bases from V and 2 bases from J; bases unmatched to any gene: 3. In DNA, the CDR3 is TGTGCCAGCAGTGGGAGGACTAGCGGGACCTACAATGAGCAGTTCTTC. It codes for CASSGRTSGTYNEQFF.